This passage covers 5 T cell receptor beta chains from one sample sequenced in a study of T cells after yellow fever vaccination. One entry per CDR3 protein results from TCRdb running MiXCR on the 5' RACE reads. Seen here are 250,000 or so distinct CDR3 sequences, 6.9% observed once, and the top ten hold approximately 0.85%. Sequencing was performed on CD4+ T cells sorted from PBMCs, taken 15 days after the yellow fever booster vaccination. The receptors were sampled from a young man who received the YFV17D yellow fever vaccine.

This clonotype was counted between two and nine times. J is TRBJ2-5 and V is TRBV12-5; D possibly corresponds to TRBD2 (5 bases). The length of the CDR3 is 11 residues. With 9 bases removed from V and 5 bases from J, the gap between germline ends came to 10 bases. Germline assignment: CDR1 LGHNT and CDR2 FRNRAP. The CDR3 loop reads CASGPGETQYF. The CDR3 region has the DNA TGTGCTAGCGGGCCGGGGGAGACCCAGTACTTC.

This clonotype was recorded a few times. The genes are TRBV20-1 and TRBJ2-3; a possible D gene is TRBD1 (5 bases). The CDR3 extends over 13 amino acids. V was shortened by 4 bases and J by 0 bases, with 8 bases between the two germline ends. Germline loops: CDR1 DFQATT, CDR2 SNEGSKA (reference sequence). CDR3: CSAIGASTDTQYF. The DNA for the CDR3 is TGCAGTGCTATTGGGGCTAGCACAGATACGCAGTATTTT.

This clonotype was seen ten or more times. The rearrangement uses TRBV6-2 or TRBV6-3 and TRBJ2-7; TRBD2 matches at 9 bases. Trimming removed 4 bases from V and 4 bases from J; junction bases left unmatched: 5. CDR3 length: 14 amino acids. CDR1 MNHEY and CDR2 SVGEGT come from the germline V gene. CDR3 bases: TGTGCCAGCAGTTCGCCTAGCGGGGTTTACGAGCAGTACTTC. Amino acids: CASSSPSGVYEQYF.

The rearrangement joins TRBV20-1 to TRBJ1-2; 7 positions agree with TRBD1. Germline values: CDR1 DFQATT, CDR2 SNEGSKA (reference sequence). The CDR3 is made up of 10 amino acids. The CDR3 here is CSRDSYGYTF. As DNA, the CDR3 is TGCAGCAGGGACAGCTATGGCTACACCTTC.

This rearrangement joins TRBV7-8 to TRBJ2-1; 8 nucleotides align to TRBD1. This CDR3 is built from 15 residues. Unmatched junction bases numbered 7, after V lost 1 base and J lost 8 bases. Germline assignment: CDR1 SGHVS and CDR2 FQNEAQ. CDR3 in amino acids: CASSLEWTGRDEQFF. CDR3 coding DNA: TGTGCCAGCAGCTTAGAATGGACAGGGAGAGATGAGCAGTTCTTC.